The entry below gives a single T cell receptor (beta chain) sequence along with its context. Trimming at V came to 0 bases and at J to 9 bases, leaving 4 bases not matched to a gene. CDR3 length equals 15 residues. In germline, CDR1 is SGHNT, CDR2 YYREEE (reference sequence). The data were obtained in a study of blood T cell repertoires in COVID-19. Looking at the study overall: Researchers got acute and convalescent COVID-19 samples from the United States, Italy and Spain.

In the authors' workflow: Estimation of nucleated cell counts was performed using reference gene primer amplification. Profiling relied on immunoSEQ multiplex PCR, and the TCRdb table lists in-frame clones only, not all of them. The DNA was the basis for D and trimming; V, J and clone size are from that table. This sample carries 400,000 to 450,000 clones, 86% of them seen once, and the ten largest clones take 1.4% to 1.5%. V and J are TRBV5-4 and TRBJ2-1; 12 nucleotides match TRBD2. This receptor was taken from a woman in her 30s with active or convalescent COVID-19. Sequencing input: peripheral blood. The CDR3 region has the DNA TGTGCCAGCAGCTTGGTGTCTAGCGGGGGGGGTGAGCAGTTCTTC. Its translation is CASSLVSSGGGEQFF.